This T cell receptor beta chain was observed in a study of molecular identifiers for immune sequencing clone quantification. This clonotype was seen many times. The CDR3 loop spans 15 amino acids. Germline CDR1 LGHNA, CDR2 YSLEER. V was clipped by 1 base and J by 5 bases, with 14 bases between them. TCRdb independently ran MiXCR on the PCR reads; one entry per CDR3 protein. The table includes about 640,000 distinct CDR3 sequences, around 20% detected once. Sequenced: naive CD8+ T cells from blood, with Jurkat cell RNA spiked in. Subset noted: FACS-sorted CD8+CD4-CCR7+CD45RA+ naive T cells. This sequence joins TRBV4-3 and TRBJ2-5; D ambiguous. The sequence was obtained from a human donor in good health. Some libraries in this study had Jurkat cell RNA spiked in. The CDR3 nucleotides are TGCGCCAGCAGCCAAGGTTCGGGCCCCGGGGAGACCCAGTACTTC. Amino acids: CASSQGSGPGETQYF.